Below, 20 T cell receptor beta chains from the same sample are listed, as sequenced in a study of OX40 agonist ivuxolimab in advanced cancers. Produced via immunoSEQ multiplex PCR; TCRdb's table is partial and in-frame only. This sample has fewer than 85,000 clones, with more than 70% found just once. Here the sequenced sample was CD4+ or CD8+ T cells sorted from blood, taken in a trial of the OX40 agonist ivuxolimab. The source is an adult with an advanced solid tumor such as melanoma, head and neck, liver or kidney cancer.

V is TRBV5-1 and J is TRBJ2-3, with 7 bases that match TRBD2. The V and J ends lost 4 bases and 4 bases, in that order; junction bases with no gene match: 9. The V gene's germline CDR1 is SGHRS and CDR2 YFSETQ. The CDR3 runs to 15 residues. This CDR3 is CASSTEAGVADTQYF. The CDR3, as DNA: TGCGCCAGCAGCACCGAGGCGGGAGTGGCAGATACGCAGTATTTT. The full variable domain, in which reference TRBV5-1 and TRBJ2-3 provide the parts outside the CDR3, is KAGVTQTPRYLIKTRGQQVTLSCSPISGHRSVSWYQQTPGQGLQFLFEYFSETQRNKGNFPGRFSGRQFSNSRSEMNVSTLELGDSALYLCASSTEAGVADTQYFGPGTRLTVL.

This clone has a handful of counts. This sequence joins TRBV19 and TRBJ2-3, with TRBD2 matching over 14 bases. The CDR3 runs to 16 residues. CDR1 LNHDA and CDR2 SQIVND come from the germline V gene (reference sequence). J gave up 7 bases and V 10 bases, and 13 bases lay outside the gene matches. The CDR3 loop is CATPRLAGGPRNTQYF. CDR3 in DNA: TGTGCCACCCCTCGACTAGCGGGAGGGCCCAGGAATACGCAGTATTTT. The whole variable domain, filled in from reference TRBV19 and TRBJ2-3, reads DGGITQSPKYLFRKEGQNVTLSCEQNLNHDAMYWYRQDPGQGLRLIYYSQIVNDFQKGDIAEGYSVSREKKESFPLTVTSAQKNPTAFYLCATPRLAGGPRNTQYFGPGTRLTVL.

The CDR3: CASSPTGNTDTQYF. The CDR3 DNA follows: TGTGCCAGCTCACCGACAGGAAACACAGATACGCAGTATTTT. This sequence joins TRBV18 and TRBJ2-3; TRBD1 might be the D (6 bases). The germline V gene has CDR1 KGHSH and CDR2 LQKENI. The CDR3 consists of 14 residues. V was clipped by 3 bases and J by 2 bases, with 9 bases between them.

This clone was picked up one time. V is TRBV6-1 and J is TRBJ1-5, with 8 bases lining up with TRBD1. J lost 6 bases, V lost 6 bases, and 10 bases had no gene match. Germline loops: CDR1 MNHNS, CDR2 SASEGT. CDR3 length: 15 residues. For the CDR3, the DNA is TGTGCCAGCAGCGGGTGGACAGGGATGTCTCAGCCCCAGCATTTT. It encodes CASSGWTGMSQPQHF.

This clone came up once. This chain uses TRBV7-2 with TRBJ1-6; maybe TRBD1 (6 bases). The CDR3 covers 15 residues. Germline values: CDR1 SGHTA, CDR2 FQGNSA. V gave up 5 bases and J gave up 8 bases, with 16 bases separating them. The CDR3 reads CASSRQKGGYSPLHF. In DNA, the CDR3 is TGTGCCAGCAGCAGACAGAAGGGGGGGTATTCACCCCTCCACTTT.

This chain's CDR3 is CASSQDVSGFTYNEQFF. CDR3 nucleotides: TGCGCCAGCAGCCAAGATGTATCGGGATTCACCTACAATGAGCAGTTCTTC. V is TRBV4-3 and J is TRBJ2-1, with D perhaps TRBD2 (5 bases). This CDR3 contains 17 residues. Trimming left V 0 bases short and J 2 bases short, with 14 bases between. Germline V lookup: CDR1 LGHNA, CDR2 YSLEER.

The chain recombines TRBV5-1 with TRBJ2-3; TRBD1 agrees at 7 bases. Germline loops: CDR1 SGHRS, CDR2 YFSETQ. The V segment lost 6 bases and the J segment 3 bases; nucleotides outside the gene matches: 10. The CDR3 has 15 residues. In DNA, the CDR3 is TGCGCCAGCACTAAAAGGGGGCAGGGGACAGATACGCAGTATTTT. This codes for CASTKRGQGTDTQYF. The full variable domain, completed using reference TRBV5-1 and TRBJ2-3, is KAGVTQTPRYLIKTRGQQVTLSCSPISGHRSVSWYQQTPGQGLQFLFEYFSETQRNKGNFPGRFSGRQFSNSRSEMNVSTLELGDSALYLCASTKRGQGTDTQYFGPGTRLTVL.

The V call is TRBV7-2, the J call TRBJ2-1, with D possibly TRBD2 on 7 matching bases. The V and J ends lost 4 bases and 7 bases respectively, with 14 bases between them. The V gene's germline CDR1 is SGHTA and CDR2 FQGNSA. The CDR3 totals 14 residues. The CDR3 region is CASSSLAGANEQFF. Written as DNA, the CDR3 is TGTGCCAGCAGCTCCTTGGCGGGGGCGAATGAGCAGTTCTTC.

The CDR3 DNA reads as TGTGCCAGCAGGAAGGCGGGGGGTCCAGATACGCAGTATTTT. Translating it yields CASRKAGGPDTQYF. The V gene is TRBV7-9, the J gene TRBJ2-3, with 8 positions matching TRBD2. V gave up 6 bases and J gave up 4 bases; unmatched junction bases: 6. The CDR3 length is 14 residues. CDR1 SEHNR and CDR2 FQNEAQ come from the germline V gene (reference sequence).

The table lists this clone with a count of one. This rearrangement joins TRBV6-5 to TRBJ1-4; the D gene is possibly TRBD1 (6 bases). Per germline, CDR1 MNHEY and CDR2 SVGAGI. The CDR3 loop spans 13 amino acids. Deletions cut 6 bases from V and 7 bases from J, with 12 bases between. The CDR3 protein is CASRQGWGEKLFF. The CDR3, as DNA: TGTGCCAGCAGACAGGGTTGGGGTGAAAAACTGTTTTTT.

This sequence joins TRBV6-1 and TRBJ1-1; the D is unclear. Germline V gives CDR1 MNHNS, CDR2 SASEGT. The CDR3 length is 11 residues. V gave up 7 bases and J gave up 3 bases, with 6 bases separating them. The CDR3 region has the DNA TGTGCCAGCACCGATCACACTGAAGCTTTCTTT. It encodes CASTDHTEAFF.

This clone came up a few times. V usage is TRBV9 and J usage is TRBJ1-5, with D perhaps matching TRBD1 (5 bases). Deletions cut 4 bases from V and 0 bases from J, with 11 bases between. Germline V CDR1 and CDR2: SGDLS, YYNGEE. CDR3 length: 15 residues. The CDR3 protein is CASSPGANSNQPQHF. The CDR3 nucleotides are TGTGCCAGCAGCCCCGGGGCGAATAGCAATCAGCCCCAGCATTTT.

The rearrangement links TRBV6-1 to TRBJ2-4; D is possibly TRBD2 (6 bases). Trimming took 1 base from V and 2 from J, leaving 9 bases between them. CDR1 MNHNS and CDR2 SASEGT come from the germline V gene. CDR3 length: 15 amino acids. The CDR3 sequence: CASSEGRGTKNIQYF. As DNA, the CDR3 is TGTGCCAGCAGTGAAGGGAGGGGCACCAAAAACATTCAGTACTTC.

The chain joins TRBV18 to TRBJ2-1, with TRBD1 identical over 8 bases. After removal of 6 bases from V and 0 bases from J, the junction contained 7 bases not matched to a gene. CDR3 length equals 16 residues. Germline V lookup: CDR1 KGHSH, CDR2 LQKENI. In nucleotides, the CDR3 is TGTGCCAGCTCCCAGCGGACAGGGAGCTCCTACAATGAGCAGTTCTTC. Translation: CASSQRTGSSYNEQFF.

The chain has TRBV9 and TRBJ1-2; 7 nucleotides match TRBD1. Germline V gene sequence: CDR1 SGDLS, CDR2 YYNGEE. CDR3 length equals 15 residues. Germline trimming cut 0 bases from V and 5 bases from J; bases unmatched to any gene: 7. CDR3 DNA: TGTGCCAGCAGCGTAGACCCTGGGACAGCTTATGGCTACACCTTC. As protein: CASSVDPGTAYGYTF.

This chain links TRBV6-1 with TRBJ2-7; TRBD1 aligns across 7 bases. The V gene end was trimmed by 8 bases and the J gene end by 6 bases; junction bases not matched to a gene: 4. Germline assignment: CDR1 MNHNS and CDR2 SASEGT. This CDR3 has 11 residues. This CDR3 is CASSQGSEQYF. The CDR3 DNA reads TGTGCCAGCTCACAGGGGAGCGAGCAGTACTTC.

This rearrangement joins TRBV5-1 to TRBJ2-2; 9 bases align to TRBD1. Germline CDR1 is SGHRS and CDR2 is YFSETQ. The trim removed 3 bases at V and 2 bases at J, leaving 2 bases unmatched. This CDR3 contains 15 residues. The CDR3 loop is CASSWDRVNTGELFF. The CDR3 coding sequence is TGCGCCAGCAGCTGGGACAGGGTAAACACCGGGGAGCTGTTTTTT.

V gene TRBV6-1 combines with J gene TRBJ1-4, with no clear D. CDR3 length: 13 residues. Germline values: CDR1 MNHNS, CDR2 SASEGT. Between the trimmed V and J ends, which lost 1 base and 4 bases, there was a span of 4 bases. CDR3 bases: TGTGCCAGCAGTGAAGATGGTAATGAAAAACTGTTTTTT. It translates to CASSEDGNEKLFF.

V is TRBV28 and J is TRBJ1-5, with 9 nucleotides matching TRBD1. CDR1 and CDR2 (germline): MDHEN, SYDVKM. The trim removed 8 bases at V and 0 bases at J, leaving 11 bases unmatched. The CDR3 contains 17 residues. The CDR3 region is CASVTGGGFLSNQPQHF. The CDR3 bases are TGTGCCAGCGTTACAGGGGGCGGGTTCCTTAGCAATCAGCCCCAGCATTTT.

V and J are TRBV28 and TRBJ1-2; perhaps TRBD1 as D (5 bases). CDR1 MDHEN and CDR2 SYDVKM come from the germline V gene. Trimming shortened V by 3 bases and J by 4 bases, and 12 bases separated the two germline ends. This CDR3 comprises 14 residues. The CDR3 sequence is CASSFPGRFYGYTF. The CDR3, as DNA: TGTGCCAGCAGTTTCCCGGGACGGTTCTATGGCTACACCTTC.